What follows are 24 T cell receptor beta chains derived from one specimen sequenced in a study of type 1 and type 2 diabetes patients. Genomic DNA was the PCR template. Multiplex PCR with 30 forward and 13 reverse primers amplified the TCR beta CDR3. TCRdb itself ran the multiplex PCR reads through MiXCR, one entry per CDR3 protein. The sample shows 250,000 or so distinct CDR3 sequences, around 50% of them seen only once. The source material was peripheral blood mononuclear cells (PBMCs). The receptors stem from a man between 18 and 35 years old with type 2 diabetes.

This clonotype came up a few times. The CDR3, as DNA: TGCGCCAGCAGCCTCTCATGGGGAGAAGCTTTCTTT. Translated, it gives CASSLSWGEAFF. This chain links TRBV5-1 with TRBJ1-1; no reliable D call. Trimming pared 4 bases from V and 8 bases from J, leaving 12 bases between. CDR1 is SGHRS and CDR2 is YFSETQ in the germline V gene. The CDR3 sequence is 12 residues long. The complete variable domain, with remaining parts taken from reference TRBV5-1 and TRBJ1-1, reads KAGVTQTPRYLIKTRGQQVTLSCSPISGHRSVSWYQQTPGQGLQFLFEYFSETQRNKGNFPGRFSGRQFSNSRSEMNVSTLELGDSALYLCASSLSWGEAFFGQGTRLTVV.

For the CDR3, the DNA is TGTGCCAGCAGCCCCCCTAACGACGATGAGCAGTTCTTC. As protein: CASSPPNDDEQFF. The chain has TRBV2 and TRBJ2-1; D ambiguous. V was clipped by 6 bases and J by 8 bases, with 14 bases between them. CDR3 length: 13 amino acids. CDR1 SNHLY and CDR2 FYNNEI come from the germline V gene. Combining the CDR3 with reference TRBV2 and TRBJ2-1 gives the whole variable domain EPEVTQTPSHQVTQMGQEVILRCVPISNHLYFYWYRQILGQKVEFLVSFYNNEISEKSEIFDDQFSVERPDGSNFTLKIRSTKLEDSAMYFCASSPPNDDEQFFGPGTRLTVL.

V gene TRBV7-2 combines with J gene TRBJ2-7; D is unresolved. The J call could be wrong; TRBJ2-5 is a better fit for the DNA end. From germline, CDR1 is SGHTA and CDR2 FQGNSA. This CDR3 contains 13 residues. The DNA for the CDR3 is TGTGCCAGCAGCCCCTTAGTTGGAGAGACCCAGTACTTC. It yields the protein CASSPLVGETQYF.

The chain links TRBV18 to TRBJ1-4; 7 nucleotides align to TRBD1. Germline V lookup: CDR1 KGHSH, CDR2 LQKENI. The CDR3 sequence is 14 residues long. Trimming removed 2 bases from V and 8 bases from J; junction bases left unmatched: 5. In DNA, the CDR3 is TGTGCCAGCTCACCAGTGACAGGGCAGGAAAAACTGTTTTTT. Its protein is CASSPVTGQEKLFF. The whole variable domain, filled in from reference TRBV18 and TRBJ1-4, reads NAGVMQNPRHLVRRRGQEARLRCSPMKGHSHVYWYRQLPEEGLKFMVYLQKENIIDESGMPKERFSAEFPKEGPSILRIQQVVRGDSAAYFCASSPVTGQEKLFFGSGTQLSVL.

The chain links TRBV10-3 to TRBJ2-5; D not resolved. With 5 bases removed from V and 11 bases from J, the gap between germline ends came to 15 bases. The CDR3 is 12 residues long. The germline CDR1 and CDR2 sequences are ENHRY and SYGVKD. CDR3 sequence: CAISQTNNEQYF. The CDR3 DNA sequence: TGTGCCATCAGTCAAACTAACAATGAGCAGTACTTC.

The chain is built from TRBV27 and TRBJ2-5; D is possibly TRBD1 (6 bases). The CDR3 length is 13 residues. Germline CDR1 is MNHEY and CDR2 is SMNVEV (reference sequence). V lost 5 bases, J lost 5 bases, and 12 bases lay in between. CDR3 region: CASSQGSRETQYF. The CDR3 nucleotides read TGTGCCAGCAGTCAGGGGAGTCGGGAGACCCAGTACTTC.

The genes are TRBV7-3 and TRBJ2-7; D is possibly TRBD1 (6 bases). Germline V CDR1 and CDR2: SGHTA, FQGTGA. With 8 bases removed from V and 3 bases from J, the gap between germline ends came to 14 bases. The length of the CDR3 is 13 residues. The CDR3 spells CASLSQGYYEQYF. CDR3 nucleotide sequence: TGTGCCAGCTTGTCACAGGGTTACTACGAGCAGTACTTC.

This sequence joins TRBV7-2 and TRBJ2-2; 9 positions match TRBD2. The CDR3 is made up of 16 amino acids. The V gene's germline CDR1 is SGHTA and CDR2 FQGNSA. Trimming took 5 bases from V and 0 from J; bases not matched to a gene: 4. In DNA form, the CDR3 reads TGTGCCAGCAGCCCGACTAGCGGAGCGAACACCGGGGAGCTGTTTTTT. Its protein product is CASSPTSGANTGELFF.

The chain employs TRBV15 and TRBJ2-7; 9 bases map to TRBD1. Trimming removed 0 bases from V and 7 bases from J; junction bases left unmatched: 4. The CDR3 spans 14 residues. Germline V CDR1 and CDR2: LNHNV, YYDKDF (reference sequence). CDR3 bases: TGTGCCACCAGCAGAGAAGGGACAGGGCGGGAGCAGTACTTC. It specifies CATSREGTGREQYF.

The rearrangement links TRBV7-2 to TRBJ2-3, with D uncertain. Trimming stripped 5 bases from V and 4 bases from J, with 13 bases between. Germline V gene data show CDR1 as SGHTA and CDR2 as FQGNSA. The CDR3 sequence is 14 residues long. The DNA for the CDR3 is TGTGCCAGCAGCCCCGGATTGAGCCCAGATACGCAGTATTTT. Amino acids: CASSPGLSPDTQYF. The whole variable domain, remainder taken from reference TRBV7-2 and TRBJ2-3, is GAGVSQSPSNKVTEKGKDVELRCDPISGHTALYWYRQSLGQGLEFLIYFQGNSAPDKSGLPSDRFSAERTGGSVSTLTIQRTQQEDSAVYLCASSPGLSPDTQYFGPGTRLTVL.

The chain combines TRBV30 with TRBJ1-1; D may be TRBD1 (6 bases). The CDR3 covers 13 residues. V lost 3 bases and J 1 base, leaving 9 bases between the germline ends. The V gene's germline CDR1 is GTSNPN and CDR2 SVGIG (reference sequence). The CDR3 here is CAWRETGNTEAFF. The CDR3 DNA reads as TGTGCCTGGAGGGAGACAGGGAACACTGAAGCTTTCTTT. The whole variable domain, remainder taken from reference TRBV30 and TRBJ1-1, is SQTIHQWPATLVQPVGSPLSLECTVEGTSNPNLYWYRQAAGRGLQLLFYSVGIGQISSEVPQNLSASRPQDRQFILSSKKLLLSDSGFYLCAWRETGNTEAFFGQGTRLTVV.

The V and J genes are TRBV10-1 and TRBJ2-7; perhaps TRBD1 as D (6 bases). Germline CDR1 WNHNN, CDR2 SYGVQD (reference sequence). The length of the CDR3 is 15 residues. V lost 6 bases to trimming and J lost 4 bases, with 19 bases between them. CDR3 in amino acids: CASSQEDRPIYEQYF. The CDR3 region has the DNA TGCGCCAGCAGCCAGGAGGACAGACCAATTTACGAGCAGTACTTC.

This clonotype was detected a few times. The chain employs TRBV20-1 and TRBJ2-7; no clear D gene. The V end was cut by 0 bases, the J end by 3 bases, with 21 bases between. This CDR3 comprises 17 residues. The germline V gene encodes CDR1 DFQATT and CDR2 SNEGSKA (reference sequence). CDR3 sequence reads: CSARDGPVWSGVYEQYF. The CDR3 DNA is TGCAGTGCTAGAGATGGGCCAGTCTGGTCAGGAGTCTACGAGCAGTACTTC.

The chain carries TRBV6-6 and TRBJ2-7; D is unclear. Germline lookup yields CDR1 MNHNY and CDR2 SVGAGI (reference sequence). Trimming cost V 6 bases and J 0 bases, with 12 bases left between them. This CDR3 contains 14 residues. CDR3 amino acids: CASRSSVSSYEQYF. In nucleotides, the CDR3 is TGTGCCAGCAGGTCCTCCGTGAGCTCCTACGAGCAGTACTTC.

The chain links TRBV7-3 to TRBJ2-2; tentatively, D is TRBD1 (6 bases). This CDR3 spans 13 amino acids. V gave up 4 bases and J gave up 6 bases, with 9 bases separating them. Germline assignment: CDR1 SGHTA and CDR2 FQGTGA. CDR3 sequence reads: CASSSTGPGELFF. The CDR3, as DNA: TGTGCCAGCAGCTCTACAGGGCCCGGGGAGCTGTTTTTT.

The chain combines TRBV7-8 with TRBJ2-1; D remains unclear. V was shortened by 3 bases and J by 4 bases, with 4 bases between the two germline ends. The germline CDR1 and CDR2 sequences are SGHVS and FQNEAQ. The CDR3 is made up of 12 amino acids. The CDR3 loop is CASSFRYNEQFF. The CDR3 bases are TGTGCCAGCAGCTTTCGGTACAATGAGCAGTTCTTC. The full variable domain, its missing parts supplied by reference TRBV7-8 and TRBJ2-1, is GAGVSQSPRYKVAKRGQDVALRCDPISGHVSLFWYQQALGQGPEFLTYFQNEAQLDKSGLPSDRFFAERPEGSVSTLKIQRTQQEDSAVYLCASSFRYNEQFFGPGTRLTVL.

CDR3 sequence (DNA): TGTGCCAGCAGTTTATCCACAGGGGGGGTCGAGACCCAGTACTTC. Translated, it gives CASSLSTGGVETQYF. The chain joins TRBV27 to TRBJ2-5; possibly TRBD1 for D (8 bases). From germline, CDR1 is MNHEY and CDR2 SMNVEV (reference sequence). This CDR3 is 15 amino acids long. The germline V and J ends were trimmed by 0 bases and 5 bases, with 13 bases remaining between them.

This clonotype was observed a handful of times. The genes are TRBV6-5 and TRBJ1-2; TRBD1 matches at 8 bases. The V and J ends lost 10 bases and 10 bases, in that order; junction bases with no gene match: 11. CDR3 size: 12 residues. Germline CDR1 and CDR2: MNHEY and SVGAGI. CDR3 DNA: TGTGCCACAACCGGGACAGGCTTTTCCTACACCTTC. Protein: CATTGTGFSYTF.

This chain joins TRBV19 and TRBJ2-3; 13 bases agree with TRBD2. The CDR3 loop spans 14 amino acids. Germline V gene sequence: CDR1 LNHDA, CDR2 SQIVND (reference sequence). V trimming: 6 bases; J trimming: 5 bases; junction bases outside the gene matches: 2. The CDR3 spells CASRRLAGGDTQYF. CDR3 nucleotides: TGTGCCAGTAGAAGACTAGCGGGAGGAGATACGCAGTATTTT.

This clonotype was picked up a small number of times. The chain combines TRBV29-1 with TRBJ2-7; D is uncertain. V gave up 4 bases and J gave up 0 bases, with 7 bases separating them. This CDR3 contains 12 residues. Germline lookup yields CDR1 SQVTM and CDR2 ANQGSEA. CDR3 sequence reads: CSVVGHSYEQYF. As DNA, the CDR3 is TGCAGCGTTGTGGGCCACTCCTACGAGCAGTACTTC.

The chain links TRBV12-3 or TRBV12-4 to TRBJ2-2; 8 bases map to TRBD2. The CDR3 is 15 residues long. With 3 bases clipped from V and 4 bases from J, the junction kept 4 bases outside the gene matches. The CDR3 coding sequence is TGTGCCAGCAGTTTCTCTCTAGCGGGCACCGGGGAGCTGTTTTTT. It codes for CASSFSLAGTGELFF.

V is TRBV2 and J is TRBJ2-1, with D possibly TRBD1 on 5 matching bases. This CDR3 is built from 15 residues. V lost 3 bases and J lost 8, with 17 bases in between. CDR1 and CDR2 (germline): SNHLY, FYNNEI. The CDR3 sequence: CASSETREGFDEQFF. CDR3 DNA sequence: TGTGCCAGCAGTGAGACCAGGGAAGGGTTCGATGAGCAGTTCTTC.

This chain connects TRBV6-6 to TRBJ2-7; 9 bases agree with TRBD1. CDR1 MNHNY and CDR2 SVGAGI come from the germline V gene (reference sequence). This CDR3 has 15 residues. Germline trimming cut 6 bases from V and 2 bases from J; bases unmatched to any gene: 8. This chain's CDR3 is CASRLKTGGAYEQYF. CDR3 bases: TGTGCCAGCAGACTCAAGACAGGGGGAGCCTACGAGCAGTACTTC.

Worth noting for this clonotype: This may be a read error, as it is one base from a much larger clone. The chain recombines TRBV30 with TRBJ2-3; 9 bases map to TRBD2. The CDR3 totals 13 residues. V gave up 4 bases and J gave up 6 bases; unmatched junction bases: 5. Germline CDR1 GTSNPN, CDR2 SVGIG (reference sequence). CDR3 sequence: CAWKASGADTQYF. For the CDR3, the DNA is TGTGCCTGGAAGGCTAGCGGGGCTGATACGCAGTATTTT.